The present TCR beta chain was sequenced within a study of CD8 T cells in ankylosing spondylitis (dated by TCRdb to about 2017). Background on the whole study: T cell receptor beta repertoires were profiled in healthy donors and ankylosing spondylitis patients so that disease-linked TCR variants could be found. The full study cohort was made up of roughly 25 ankylosing spondylitis patients and 108 healthy donors. Peripheral blood samples were taken, and synovial fluid was additionally collected from ankylosing spondylitis patients.

Overall study outcomes, separate from this receptor: Blood from ankylosing spondylitis patients appeared to be characterized by a TCR beta motif composed of several highly homologous amino acid variants. Some TCR beta motif variants had previously been reported in synovial fluid and blood of reactive arthritis patients, which suggested common disease-initiation mechanisms. A CD8+ phenotype was shown by the disease-linked clones, which were found at relatively low frequencies in peripheral blood. According to the report, matched synovial fluid samples from ankylosing spondylitis patients were significantly enriched for the disease-linked clones.

V gives up 3 bases and J gives up 5 bases, and the segment between their germline ends measures 10 bases. CDR3 length: 13 amino acids, cysteine to phenylalanine. Of the read, only the CDR3 DNA is kept; its 39 bases are in frame from base 1. Taken from the germline V gene, the CDR1 and CDR2 loops are SGHAT and FQNNGV. This clonotype was found a few times. It lacks a known antigen. Within one base of it there is no much larger clone, and no base qualities were kept. TCRdb lists the instrument as Illumina HiSeq 2500. TCR beta libraries were prepared by quantitative 5'-RACE with molecular barcodes. The authors' pipeline ran thus. A new computational method, built on a probabilistic model of VDJ rearrangement, was used to identify disease-linked TCR variants. In TCRdb, the public reads were trimmed at Q25 with fastp and aligned with MiXCR, with productive beta chains retained. A single entry per CDR3 protein holds the most common genes and DNA from its merged rows. TCRdb, rather than the study authors, made the V and J calls. The sample records about 220,000 distinct CDR3 sequences, roughly 25% of which are singletons. The ten largest clonotypes hold 5% to 7.5% of the sample.

Sequencing input: blood, either unsorted or a sorted T cell fraction (not recorded which). The origin of this receptor is a male donor with ankylosing spondylitis or in good health (not recorded which). The chain links TRBV11-2 with TRBJ2-5; the D gene is perhaps TRBD1 or TRBD2, each of them matching over 6 bases. The DNA sequence is given as TGTGCCAGCAGCTTTCAGGGGAGGGAGACCCAGTACTTC. This gives the protein CASSFQGRETQYF.